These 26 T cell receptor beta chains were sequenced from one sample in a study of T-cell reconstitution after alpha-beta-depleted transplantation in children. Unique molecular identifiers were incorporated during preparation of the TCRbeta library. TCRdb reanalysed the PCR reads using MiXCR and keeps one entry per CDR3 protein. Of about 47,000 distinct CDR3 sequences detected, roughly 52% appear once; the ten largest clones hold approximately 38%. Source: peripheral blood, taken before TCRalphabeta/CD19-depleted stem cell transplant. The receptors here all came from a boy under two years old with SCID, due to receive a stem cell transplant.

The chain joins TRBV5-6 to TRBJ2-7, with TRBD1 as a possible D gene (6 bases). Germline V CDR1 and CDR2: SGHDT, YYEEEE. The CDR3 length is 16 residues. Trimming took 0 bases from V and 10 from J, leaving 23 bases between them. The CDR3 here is CASSLGGLQGKTDQYF. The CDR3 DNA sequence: TGTGCCAGCAGCTTGGGGGGCTTACAGGGCAAAACGGATCAGTACTTC.

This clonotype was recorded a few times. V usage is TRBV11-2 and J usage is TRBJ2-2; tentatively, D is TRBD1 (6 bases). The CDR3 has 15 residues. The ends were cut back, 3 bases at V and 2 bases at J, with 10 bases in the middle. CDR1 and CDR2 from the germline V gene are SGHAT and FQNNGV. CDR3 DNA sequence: TGTGCCAGCAGCTTCGTGGACAGCAACACCGGGGAGCTGTTTTTT. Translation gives CASSFVDSNTGELFF.

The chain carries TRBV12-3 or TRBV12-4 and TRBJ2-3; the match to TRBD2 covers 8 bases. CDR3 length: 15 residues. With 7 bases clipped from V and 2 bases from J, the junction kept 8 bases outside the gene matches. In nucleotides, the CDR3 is TGTGCCAGCATCGTGGGCGGGGGGATCACAGATACGCAGTATTTT. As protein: CASIVGGGITDTQYF.

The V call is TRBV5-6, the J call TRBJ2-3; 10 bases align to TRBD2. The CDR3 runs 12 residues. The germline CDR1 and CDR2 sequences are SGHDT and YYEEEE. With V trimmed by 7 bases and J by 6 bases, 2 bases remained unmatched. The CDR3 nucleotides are TGTGCCAGCGGACTAGCGGCGGATACGCAGTATTTT. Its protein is CASGLAADTQYF.

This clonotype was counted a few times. The CDR3 sequence is CATSRDSHGTLKQYF. The DNA for the CDR3 is TGTGCCACCAGCAGAGATAGTCATGGGACTCTAAAGCAGTACTTC. V and J are TRBV15 and TRBJ2-7; a possible D gene is TRBD2 (6 bases). Trimming removed 0 bases at V and 8 bases at J, with 17 bases between. The CDR3 runs to 15 residues. Germline V gene lookup returns CDR1 LNHNV and CDR2 YYDKDF (reference sequence).

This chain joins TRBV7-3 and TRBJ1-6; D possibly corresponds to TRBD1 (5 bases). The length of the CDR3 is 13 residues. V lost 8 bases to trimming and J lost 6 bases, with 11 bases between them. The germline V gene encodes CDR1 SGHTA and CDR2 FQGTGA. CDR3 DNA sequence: TGTGCCAGCGGGGCAGGGCTTAATTCACCCCTCCACTTT. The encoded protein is CASGAGLNSPLHF.

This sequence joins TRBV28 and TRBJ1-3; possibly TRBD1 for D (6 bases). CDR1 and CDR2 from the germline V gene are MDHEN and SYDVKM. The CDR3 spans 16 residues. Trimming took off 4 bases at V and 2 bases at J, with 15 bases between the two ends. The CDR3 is CASSYPHRVTGNTIYF. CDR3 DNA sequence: TGTGCCAGCAGTTATCCACACAGGGTTACTGGAAACACCATATATTTT.

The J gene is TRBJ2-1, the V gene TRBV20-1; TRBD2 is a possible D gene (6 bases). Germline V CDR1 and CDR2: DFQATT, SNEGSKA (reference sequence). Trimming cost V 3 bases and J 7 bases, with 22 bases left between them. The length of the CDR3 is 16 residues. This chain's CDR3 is CSASKASGPLANEQFF. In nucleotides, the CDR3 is TGCAGTGCTAGCAAGGCCAGCGGGCCCTTAGCGAATGAGCAGTTCTTC.

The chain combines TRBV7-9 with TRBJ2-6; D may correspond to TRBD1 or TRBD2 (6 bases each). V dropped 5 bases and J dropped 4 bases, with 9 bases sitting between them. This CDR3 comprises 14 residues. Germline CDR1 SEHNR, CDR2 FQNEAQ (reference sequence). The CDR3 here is CASSGGPGANVLTF. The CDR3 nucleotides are TGTGCCAGCAGCGGGGGGCCCGGGGCCAACGTCCTGACTTTC.

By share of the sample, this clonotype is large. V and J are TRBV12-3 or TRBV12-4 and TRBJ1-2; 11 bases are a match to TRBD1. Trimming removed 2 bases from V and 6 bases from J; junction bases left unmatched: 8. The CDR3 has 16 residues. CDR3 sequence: CASSLRAPGQGDGYTF. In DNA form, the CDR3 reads TGTGCCAGCAGTTTACGAGCCCCGGGACAGGGGGATGGCTACACCTTC.

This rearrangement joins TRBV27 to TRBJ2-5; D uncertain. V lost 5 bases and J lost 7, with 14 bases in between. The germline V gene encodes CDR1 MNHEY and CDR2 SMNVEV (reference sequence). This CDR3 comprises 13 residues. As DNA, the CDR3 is TGTGCCAGCAGTCTAGAATGGGGTCGGACCCAGTACTTC. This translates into CASSLEWGRTQYF.

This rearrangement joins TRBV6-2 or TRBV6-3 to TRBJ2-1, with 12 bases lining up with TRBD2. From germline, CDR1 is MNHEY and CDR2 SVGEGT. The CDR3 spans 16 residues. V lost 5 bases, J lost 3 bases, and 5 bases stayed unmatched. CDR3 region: CASSPRLAGVYNEQFF. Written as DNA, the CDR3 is TGTGCCAGCAGTCCCCGACTAGCGGGGGTCTACAATGAGCAGTTCTTC.

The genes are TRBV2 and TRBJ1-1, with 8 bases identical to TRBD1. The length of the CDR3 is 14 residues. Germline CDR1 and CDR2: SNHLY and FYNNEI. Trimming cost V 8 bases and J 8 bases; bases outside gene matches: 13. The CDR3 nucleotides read TGTGCCAGCTATCAGGGGGCTCCCCGGACCGAAGCTTTCTTT. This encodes CASYQGAPRTEAFF.

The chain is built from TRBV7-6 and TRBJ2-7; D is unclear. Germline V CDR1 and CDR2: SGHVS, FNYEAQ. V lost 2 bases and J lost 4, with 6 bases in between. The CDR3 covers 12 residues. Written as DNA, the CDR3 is TGTGCCAGCAGCTTACAGGAATACGAGCAGTACTTC. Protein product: CASSLQEYEQYF.

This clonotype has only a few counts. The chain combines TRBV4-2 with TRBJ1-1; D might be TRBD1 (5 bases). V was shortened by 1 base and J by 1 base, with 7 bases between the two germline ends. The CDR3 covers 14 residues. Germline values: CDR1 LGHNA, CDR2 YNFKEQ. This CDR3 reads CASSQVGANTEAFF. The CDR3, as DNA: TGTGCCAGCAGCCAAGTAGGGGCGAACACTGAAGCTTTCTTT.

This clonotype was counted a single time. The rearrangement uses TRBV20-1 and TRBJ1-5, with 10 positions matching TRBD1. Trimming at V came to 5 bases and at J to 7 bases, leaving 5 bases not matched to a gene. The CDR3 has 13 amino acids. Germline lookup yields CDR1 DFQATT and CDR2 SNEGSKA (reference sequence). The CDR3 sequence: CSASTGGRQPQHF. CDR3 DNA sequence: TGCAGTGCTTCGACAGGGGGCAGGCAGCCCCAGCATTTT.

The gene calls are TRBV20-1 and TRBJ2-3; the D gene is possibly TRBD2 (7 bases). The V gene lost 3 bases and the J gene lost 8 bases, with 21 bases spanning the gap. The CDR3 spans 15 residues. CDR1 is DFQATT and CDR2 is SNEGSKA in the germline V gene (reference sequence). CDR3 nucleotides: TGCAGTGCTAGTGAGGGGGGGGCGGATCTGGGTACGCAGTATTTT. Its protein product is CSASEGGADLGTQYF.

The DNA of the CDR3 is TGCAGTGCTAGAGATATAGGGGCGGCGAACACTGAAGCTTTCTTT. Protein sequence: CSARDIGAANTEAFF. V gene TRBV20-1 combines with J gene TRBJ1-1; D may be TRBD1 (5 bases). The germline CDR1 and CDR2 sequences are DFQATT and SNEGSKA (reference sequence). Trimming shortened V by 0 bases and J by 1 base, and 12 bases separated the two germline ends. CDR3 length equals 15 residues.

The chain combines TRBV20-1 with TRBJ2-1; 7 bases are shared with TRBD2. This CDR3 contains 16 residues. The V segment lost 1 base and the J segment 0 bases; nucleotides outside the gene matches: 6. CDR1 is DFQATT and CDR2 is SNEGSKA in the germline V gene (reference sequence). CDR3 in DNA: TGCAGTGCTAGAGTGCGCGGGGGTAGCTCCTACAATGAGCAGTTCTTC. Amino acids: CSARVRGGSSYNEQFF.

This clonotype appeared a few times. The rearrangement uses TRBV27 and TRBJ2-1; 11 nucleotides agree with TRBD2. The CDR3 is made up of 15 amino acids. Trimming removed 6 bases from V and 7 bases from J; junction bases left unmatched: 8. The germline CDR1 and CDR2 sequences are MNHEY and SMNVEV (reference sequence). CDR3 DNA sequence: TGTGCCAGCAGCACCAGGGCTAGCGGGGGGAATGAGCAGTTCTTC. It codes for CASSTRASGGNEQFF.

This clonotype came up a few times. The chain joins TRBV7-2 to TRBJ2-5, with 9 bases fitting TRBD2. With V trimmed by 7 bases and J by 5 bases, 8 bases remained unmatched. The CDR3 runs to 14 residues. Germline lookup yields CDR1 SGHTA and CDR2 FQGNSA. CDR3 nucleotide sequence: TGTGCCAGCAAAAAGGGACTAGCTGTTGAGACCCAGTACTTC. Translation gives CASKKGLAVETQYF.

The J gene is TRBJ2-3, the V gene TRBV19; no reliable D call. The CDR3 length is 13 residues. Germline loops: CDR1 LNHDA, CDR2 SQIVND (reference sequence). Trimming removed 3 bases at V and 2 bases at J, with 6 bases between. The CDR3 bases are TGTGCCAGTAGTATCTGGGTCACAGATACGCAGTATTTT. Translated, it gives CASSIWVTDTQYF.

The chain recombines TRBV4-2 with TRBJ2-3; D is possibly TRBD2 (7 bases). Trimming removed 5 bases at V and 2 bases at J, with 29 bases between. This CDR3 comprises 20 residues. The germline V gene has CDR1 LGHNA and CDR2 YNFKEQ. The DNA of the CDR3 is TGTGCCAGCAGCGTTCCGGAACCGTCGGGGGGCCTGGGATACACAGATACGCAGTATTTT. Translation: CASSVPEPSGGLGYTDTQYF.

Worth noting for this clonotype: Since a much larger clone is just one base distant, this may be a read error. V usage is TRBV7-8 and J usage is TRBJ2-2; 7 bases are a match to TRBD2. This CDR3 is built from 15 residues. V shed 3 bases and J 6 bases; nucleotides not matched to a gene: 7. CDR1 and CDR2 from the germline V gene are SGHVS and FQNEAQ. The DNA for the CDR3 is TGTGCCAGCAGCTTGAGCGGGGCGGCCGCCGGGGAGCTGTTTTTT. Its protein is CASSLSGAAAGELFF.

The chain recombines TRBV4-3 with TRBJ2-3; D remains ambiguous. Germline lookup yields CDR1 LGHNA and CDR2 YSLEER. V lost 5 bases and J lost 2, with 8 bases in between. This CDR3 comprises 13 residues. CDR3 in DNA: TGCGCCAGCAGCTCAACTACCACAGATACGCAGTATTTT. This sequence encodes CASSSTTTDTQYF.

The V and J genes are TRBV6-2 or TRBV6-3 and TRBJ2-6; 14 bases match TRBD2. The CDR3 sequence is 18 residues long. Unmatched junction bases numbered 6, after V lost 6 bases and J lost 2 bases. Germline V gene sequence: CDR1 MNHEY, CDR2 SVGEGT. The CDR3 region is CASSPRLAGGPGANVLTF. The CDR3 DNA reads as TGTGCCAGCAGCCCCCGACTAGCGGGGGGGCCTGGGGCCAACGTCCTGACTTTC.